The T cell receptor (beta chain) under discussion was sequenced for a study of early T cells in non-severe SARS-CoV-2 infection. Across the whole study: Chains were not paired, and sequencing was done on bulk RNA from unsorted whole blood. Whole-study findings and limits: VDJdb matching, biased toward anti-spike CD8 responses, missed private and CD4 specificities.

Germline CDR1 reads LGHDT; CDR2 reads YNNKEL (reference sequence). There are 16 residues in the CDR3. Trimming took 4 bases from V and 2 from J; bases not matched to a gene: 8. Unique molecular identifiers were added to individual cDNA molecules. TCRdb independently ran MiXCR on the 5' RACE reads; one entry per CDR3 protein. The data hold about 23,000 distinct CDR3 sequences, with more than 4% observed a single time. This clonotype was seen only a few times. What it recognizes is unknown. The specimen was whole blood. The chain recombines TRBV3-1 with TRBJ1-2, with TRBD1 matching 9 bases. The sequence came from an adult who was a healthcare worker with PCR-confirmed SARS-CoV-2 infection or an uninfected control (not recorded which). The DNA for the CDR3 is TGTGCCAGCAGCCGTACGGGACAGGGAGTGAACTATGGCTACACCTTC. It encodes CASSRTGQGVNYGYTF.